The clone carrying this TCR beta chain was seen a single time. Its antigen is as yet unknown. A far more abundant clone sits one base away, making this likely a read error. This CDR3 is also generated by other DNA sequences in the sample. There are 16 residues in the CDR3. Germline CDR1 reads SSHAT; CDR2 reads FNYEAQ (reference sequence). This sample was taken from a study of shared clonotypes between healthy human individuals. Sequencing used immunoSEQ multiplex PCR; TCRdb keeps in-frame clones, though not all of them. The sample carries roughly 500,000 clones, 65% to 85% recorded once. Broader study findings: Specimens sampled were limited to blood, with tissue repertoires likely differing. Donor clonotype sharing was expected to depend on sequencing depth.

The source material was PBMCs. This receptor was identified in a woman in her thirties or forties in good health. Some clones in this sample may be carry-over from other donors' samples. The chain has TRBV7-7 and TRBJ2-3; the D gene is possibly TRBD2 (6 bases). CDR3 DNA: TGTGCTAGCAGCTTGGGGCTAGAGCGGGGCACAGATACGCAGTATTTT. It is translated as CASSLGLERGTDTQYF.